The clone carrying this T cell receptor beta chain was seen ten or more times. Its antigen is as yet unknown. This CDR3 has 11 amino acids. CDR1 is DFQATT, CDR2 SNEGSKA, per germline (reference sequence). V gave up 7 bases and J gave up 1 base, with 7 bases separating them. RNA transcripts served as template for amplifying TCR beta CDR3 sequences. The first round was an RT-PCR with HTBI primers, and the second round was a multiplex PCR. TCRdb re-called the multiplex PCR reads with MiXCR, one entry per CDR3 protein. The table has 600,000 to 700,000 distinct CDR3 sequences, under 50% seen once. This entry comes from a study of Graves' ophthalmopathy and Graves' hyperthyroidism. Broader study findings: Built on 13 signatures, a model told ophthalmopathy apart from stable hyperthyroidism with about 90% sensitivity and 81.08% specificity.

Fresh peripheral blood, 8.5 to 10 ml, was the PBMC source. Sequencing was carried out using peripheral blood. This rearrangement joins TRBV20-1 to TRBJ1-2; D ambiguous. This sequence was found in an adult man with Graves' ophthalmopathy. The CDR3 reads CSVAYNYGYTF. CDR3 bases: TGCAGTGTCGCGTATAACTATGGCTACACCTTC.